A single sample gave rise to the 6 T cell receptor beta chains below, sequenced in a study of regulatory T cells in long-lasting Graves disease. The time point is: persistent/refractory GD, antithyroid drugs over 5 years with positive TRAb. Generation of the TCR library employed RNA extracted from PBMCs. With iRepertoire HTBI primers and Arm-PCR of CDR3 regions, TCR beta libraries were built. TCRdb reprocessed the multiplex PCR reads via MiXCR and lists one record per CDR3 protein. This sample has about 400,000 distinct CDR3 sequences, with around 20% found just once. The source material was peripheral blood mononuclear cells (PBMCs), sampled when the disease was refractory, from a patient treated with antithyroid drugs. These receptor sequences come from a female donor with Graves disease.

Many counts were recorded for this clonotype. The chain recombines TRBV2 with TRBJ1-6; 8 bases agree with TRBD1. Germline V gives CDR1 SNHLY, CDR2 FYNNEI. J gave up 2 bases and V 6 bases, and 3 bases lay outside the gene matches. The CDR3 totals 15 residues. The CDR3 DNA is TGTGCCAGCAGGAAGGACAGGGCCTATAATTCACCCCTCCACTTT. It yields the protein CASRKDRAYNSPLHF.

The CDR3 region has the DNA TGTGCCAGCTCACCGCTTCAAGGAGCAGATACGCAGTATTTT. It yields the protein CASSPLQGADTQYF. V and J are TRBV18 and TRBJ2-3; D ambiguous. The germline gives CDR1 KGHSH, CDR2 LQKENI. This CDR3 is built from 14 residues. The V gene lost 3 bases and the J gene lost 4 bases, with 11 bases spanning the gap.

At least ten counts were recorded for this clonotype. The chain uses TRBV28 and TRBJ2-2; D is undetermined. CDR3 length: 13 residues. V lost 3 bases to trimming and J lost 4 bases, with 6 bases between them. The germline V gene has CDR1 MDHEN and CDR2 SYDVKM. CDR3 nucleotide sequence: TGTGCCAGCAGTTTCCGGCCCACCGGGGAGCTGTTTTTT. It specifies CASSFRPTGELFF.

This clonotype has just a few counts. This rearrangement joins TRBV27 to TRBJ2-1; 8 bases align to TRBD2. The CDR3 is 17 amino acids. V lost 0 bases to trimming and J lost 4 bases; unmatched junction nucleotides: 8. Germline-derived CDR1 and CDR2 are MNHEY and SMNVEV (reference sequence). The CDR3 region has the DNA TGTGCCAGCAGTTTATCTGCCCCCCGGGAGGGATACAATGAGCAGTTCTTC. It specifies CASSLSAPREGYNEQFF.

With respect to this clonotype: The junction differs from germline at one of its ends, possibly a read error. V is TRBV5-6 and J is TRBJ1-5, with 8 bases matching TRBD1. The CDR3 extends over 14 amino acids. CDR1 and CDR2 from the germline V gene are SGHDT and YYEEEE. CDR3 amino acids: CASSFGQGYQPRHF. In DNA, the CDR3 is TGTGCCAGCAGCTTTGGACAGGGTTATCAGCCCCGGCATTTT.

Turning to this clonotype: A clone one base away is much larger, so this may be a read error. The chain links TRBV6-1 to TRBJ1-5; D call uncertain. The V end lost 7 bases, the J end lost 6 bases, and 13 bases lay between the germline ends. The germline gives CDR1 MNHNS, CDR2 SASEGT. The CDR3 runs 13 residues. CDR3 nucleotides: TGTGCCAGCACCCCGGGCGGAACTCAGCCCCAGCATTTT. Amino acids: CASTPGGTQPQHF.